These 16 T cell receptor beta chains were all obtained from the same sample, sequenced in a study of blood T cell repertoires in COVID-19. Sequencing was performed with immunoSEQ multiplex PCR; in TCRdb, only in-frame clones are kept and a portion is missing. This sample has around 250,000 clones; about nine tenths occur once, and the top ten carry roughly a sixth. The source material was PBMCs or T cells enriched from blood (not recorded which). The receptors stem from a man aged 18 to 29 who had recovered from COVID-19.

CDR3 nucleotide sequence: TGTGCCAGTAGTCTCGGACAGGGCTCGAACACTGAAGCTTTCTTT. It translates to CASSLGQGSNTEAFF. The chain joins TRBV19 to TRBJ1-1, with TRBD1 identical over 8 bases. The length of the CDR3 is 15 residues. With V trimmed by 5 bases and J by 1 base, 6 bases remained unmatched. CDR1 LNHDA and CDR2 SQIVND come from the germline V gene (reference sequence).

This chain uses TRBV3-1 (or the pseudogene TRBV3-2) with TRBJ1-2, with no clear D. Germline assignment: CDR1 LGHDT and CDR2 YNNKEL (reference sequence). Trimming removed 1 base at V and 8 bases at J, with 8 bases between. The CDR3 sequence is 12 residues long. As DNA, the CDR3 is TGTGCCAGCAGCCAAGCTGAGGGAGGCTACACCTTC. Translating it yields CASSQAEGGYTF.

CDR3 coding DNA: TGTGCCAGCAGTTTAGGACAGGACCATTCACCCCTCCACTTT. Translated, it gives CASSLGQDHSPLHF. The chain recombines TRBV28 with TRBJ1-6, with 7 bases matching TRBD1. The germline V gene encodes CDR1 MDHEN and CDR2 SYDVKM. V lost 2 bases to trimming and J lost 8 bases; unmatched junction nucleotides: 3. CDR3 length: 14 amino acids.

This clone was detected a few times. V and J are TRBV6-1 and TRBJ1-2; 8 bases align to TRBD1. The V and J ends lost 4 bases and 0 bases, in that order; junction bases with no gene match: 7. This CDR3 is built from 16 residues. Per the germline V gene, CDR1 is MNHNS and CDR2 is SASEGT. The CDR3 loop reads CASSGWTGTANYGYTF. CDR3 nucleotides: TGTGCCAGCAGTGGTTGGACAGGGACAGCTAACTATGGCTACACCTTC.

The rearrangement joins TRBV7-9 to TRBJ2-7; 10 bases are shared with TRBD1. CDR3 length: 14 amino acids. The V gene end was trimmed by 7 bases and the J gene end by 5 bases; junction bases not matched to a gene: 8. Germline values: CDR1 SEHNR, CDR2 FQNEAQ (reference sequence). CDR3 amino acids: CASIMTGGVDEQYF. The DNA of the CDR3 is TGTGCCAGCATCATGACAGGGGGCGTCGACGAGCAGTACTTC.

The chain uses TRBV5-1 and TRBJ2-3; 8 nucleotides match TRBD2. This CDR3 has 15 amino acids. The V gene end was trimmed by 1 base and the J gene end by 6 bases; junction bases not matched to a gene: 7. In germline, CDR1 is SGHRS, CDR2 YFSETQ. The CDR3 sequence is CASSLFRREEDTQYF. In DNA, the CDR3 is TGCGCCAGCAGCTTGTTTCGGCGGGAGGAGGATACGCAGTATTTT.

The V call is TRBV28, the J call TRBJ2-3; D may be TRBD2 (6 bases). CDR3 length equals 14 residues. CDR1 is MDHEN and CDR2 is SYDVKM in the germline V gene. The V and J ends lost 8 bases and 1 base respectively, with 13 bases between them. The CDR3 protein is CASGGNGGTDTQYF. The DNA of the CDR3 is TGTGCCAGCGGCGGGAACGGGGGCACAGATACGCAGTATTTT.

This chain uses TRBV5-1 with TRBJ1-4, with TRBD1 identical over 9 bases. The CDR3 is 18 residues long. V lost 4 bases and J lost 1; bases outside the gene matches: 11. The V gene's germline CDR1 is SGHRS and CDR2 YFSETQ. The CDR3 is CASSADRGSEVTNEKLFF. The CDR3 DNA reads TGCGCCAGCAGCGCGGACAGGGGATCGGAAGTAACTAATGAAAAACTGTTTTTT.

V is TRBV2 and J is TRBJ1-2, with D unresolved. This CDR3 has 12 amino acids. The germline V gene encodes CDR1 SNHLY and CDR2 FYNNEI. V lost 2 bases to trimming and J lost 5 bases, with 6 bases between them. The chain's CDR3 is CASSERSYGYTF. Written as DNA, the CDR3 is TGTGCCAGCAGTGAACGGTCGTATGGCTACACCTTC.

V usage is TRBV11-3 and J usage is TRBJ2-1, with 12 bases that match TRBD2. The CDR3 has 20 amino acids. Germline V gene lookup returns CDR1 SGHNT and CDR2 YENEEA. The V and J ends lost 4 bases and 0 bases, in that order; junction bases with no gene match: 13. CDR3 loop: CASSSSVTSGSWRSYNEQFF. CDR3 coding DNA: TGTGCCAGCAGCTCTAGCGTGACTAGCGGGAGCTGGCGCTCCTACAATGAGCAGTTCTTC.

The gene calls are TRBV6-5 and TRBJ1-3; D unclear. In germline, CDR1 is MNHEY, CDR2 SVGAGI. Trimming shortened V by 2 bases and J by 0 bases, and 8 bases separated the two germline ends. The CDR3 is 15 residues long. The DNA for the CDR3 is TGTGCCAGCAGTTACACGGAGAGCTCTGGAAACACCATATATTTT. Protein sequence: CASSYTESSGNTIYF.

This clone was seen a handful of times. This rearrangement joins TRBV27 to TRBJ1-5; 9 nucleotides match TRBD1. V dropped 5 bases and J dropped 3; count of bases not matched to a gene: 17. Germline V gene sequence: CDR1 MNHEY, CDR2 SMNVEV (reference sequence). The CDR3 consists of 19 residues. The CDR3, as DNA: TGTGCCAGCAGTCCCTACACCGATCGGACAGGGGTGGACAATCAGCCCCAGCATTTT. Translating it yields CASSPYTDRTGVDNQPQHF.

The chain has TRBV21-1 and TRBJ2-7; TRBD1 reflects the table's D call only, with no check against the DNA. TRBV21-1 is a listed pseudogene. This CDR3 has 17 residues. The CDR3 is CASSRFNLDRGVNEQYF. Here the CDR3 DNA reads TGTGCCAGCAGCAGATTTAATTTGGACAGGGGAGTCAACGAGCAGTACTTC.

The chain carries TRBV28 and TRBJ2-2, with D hard to call. Germline V gene data show CDR1 as MDHEN and CDR2 as SYDVKM. The CDR3 consists of 12 residues. Deletions cut 7 bases from V and 5 bases from J, with 8 bases between. The CDR3 reads CASNTPTGELFF. CDR3 sequence (DNA): TGTGCCAGCAACACACCTACCGGGGAGCTGTTTTTT.

This chain uses TRBV7-9 with TRBJ1-1, with a possible D match to TRBD1 (6 bases). The germline gives CDR1 SEHNR, CDR2 FQNEAQ (reference sequence). This CDR3 has 15 residues. The V gene lost 3 bases and the J gene lost 1 base, with 12 bases spanning the gap. The CDR3 nucleotides read TGTGCCAGCAGCTTCTTTACAGGGCCGAACACTGAAGCTTTCTTT. Translated: CASSFFTGPNTEAFF.

This clone occurred once. V and J are TRBV30 and TRBJ1-1, with D possibly being TRBD1 (6 bases). The CDR3 runs 15 residues. From germline, CDR1 is GTSNPN and CDR2 SVGIG (reference sequence). V lost 1 base and J 2 bases, leaving 14 bases between the germline ends. The CDR3, as DNA: TGTGCCTGGAGTGACCAGGGGTCGTTTAACACTGAAGCTTTCTTT. Translating gives CAWSDQGSFNTEAFF.